Following are 29 T cell receptor beta chains from one sample sequenced in a study of T-cell memory formation after mild COVID-19. MiXCR was run by TCRdb on the 5' RACE reads, yielding one entry per CDR3 protein. The sample yields some 120,000 distinct CDR3 sequences, approximately 15% seen once. Material for sequencing was PBMCs or a T cell subset sorted from them (not recorded which). All receptors come from a man aged 18 to 29 who had mild COVID-19 (a few samples of this study predate the infection). Cell type and time point are not known.

This clonotype has just a few counts. The V call is TRBV20-1, the J call TRBJ2-1, with D possibly TRBD1 on 5 matching bases. The V and J ends lost 2 bases and 4 bases respectively, with 18 bases between them. Germline V gives CDR1 DFQATT, CDR2 SNEGSKA (reference sequence). The CDR3 totals 16 residues. Written as DNA, the CDR3 is TGCAGTGCTAGAAGAATCGAAAGGGGATCATACAATGAGCAGTTCTTC. Protein product: CSARRIERGSYNEQFF.

This clonotype was counted a few times. This chain links TRBV6-2 or TRBV6-3 with TRBJ1-1, with D tentatively TRBD1 (5 bases). Germline loops: CDR1 MNHEY, CDR2 SVGEGT. With 2 bases removed from V and 5 bases from J, the gap between germline ends came to 15 bases. The CDR3 is made up of 15 amino acids. CDR3 DNA: TGTGCCAGCAGTTACCCCAGGGTGGGGGTTACTGAAGCTTTCTTT. Protein sequence: CASSYPRVGVTEAFF.

There are a few counts of this clonotype. The J gene is TRBJ1-4, the V gene TRBV7-2; D is ambiguous. Germline V gene lookup returns CDR1 SGHTA and CDR2 FQGNSA. This CDR3 is 14 amino acids long. The V gene lost 3 bases and the J gene lost 7 bases, with 12 bases spanning the gap. The CDR3 coding sequence is TGTGCCAGCAGCTTCGCGCGTGGTGGTGAAAAACTGTTTTTT. This translates into CASSFARGGEKLFF.

The V call is TRBV5-1, the J call TRBJ2-5, with 9 bases fitting TRBD2. Germline lookup yields CDR1 SGHRS and CDR2 YFSETQ. The CDR3 runs to 17 residues. J gave up 4 bases and V 4 bases, and 14 bases lay outside the gene matches. The CDR3 loop reads CASSLLGGGVGRETQYF. The CDR3 nucleotides read TGCGCCAGCAGCCTTCTGGGCGGGGGGGTCGGAAGAGAGACCCAGTACTTC.

This clonotype was detected many times. The chain employs TRBV27 and TRBJ2-3; 9 positions agree with TRBD1. Looked up from germline, CDR1 is MNHEY and CDR2 is SMNVEV (reference sequence). V lost 6 bases to trimming and J lost 2 bases; unmatched junction nucleotides: 0. The CDR3 contains 13 residues. CDR3 sequence (DNA): TGTGCCAGCAGACAGGGGGCCACAGATACGCAGTATTTT. It codes for CASRQGATDTQYF.

This clonotype came up once. This chain uses TRBV24-1 with TRBJ2-2; no clear D gene. This CDR3 is 16 amino acids long. Germline V gene sequence: CDR1 KGHDR, CDR2 SFDVKD. V was clipped by 3 bases and J by 9 bases, with 19 bases between them. CDR3 region: CATSDPRMDASRELFF. CDR3 coding DNA: TGTGCCACCAGTGATCCCCGGATGGACGCTTCCAGGGAGCTGTTTTTT.

The V gene is TRBV5-1, the J gene TRBJ2-3; 7 bases agree with TRBD1. This CDR3 is built from 15 residues. The germline CDR1 and CDR2 sequences are SGHRS and YFSETQ. The trim removed 4 bases at V and 0 bases at J, leaving 5 bases unmatched. The CDR3 sequence: CASSRTGDSTDTQYF. CDR3 in DNA: TGCGCCAGCAGCCGGACAGGAGATAGCACAGATACGCAGTATTTT.

This chain joins TRBV12-3 or TRBV12-4 and TRBJ1-2; 7 positions match TRBD1. V was clipped by 7 bases and J by 0 bases; unmatched bases: 5. CDR3 size: 14 residues. CDR3 region: CASTLGTANYGYTF. The DNA of the CDR3 is TGTGCCAGCACCTTAGGGACAGCTAACTATGGCTACACCTTC.

This clonotype came up a few times. This rearrangement joins TRBV20-1 to TRBJ2-4, with a tentative D call TRBD2 (6 bases). The CDR3 length is 14 residues. The germline V gene has CDR1 DFQATT and CDR2 SNEGSKA (reference sequence). Trimming removed 1 base from V and 4 bases from J, with 11 bases in between. This CDR3 is CSARVSGEKNIQYF. CDR3 nucleotides: TGCAGTGCTAGAGTGTCGGGGGAAAAAAACATTCAGTACTTC.

This clonotype showed up many times. This rearrangement joins TRBV5-5 to TRBJ1-1; D is perhaps TRBD1 (5 bases). Trimming removed 7 bases from V and 8 bases from J, with 12 bases in between. The germline V gene encodes CDR1 SGHKS and CDR2 YYEKEE (reference sequence). This CDR3 contains 11 residues. The CDR3 spells CASGRGGEAFF. DNA for the CDR3: TGTGCCAGCGGAAGGGGTGGGGAAGCTTTCTTT.

This clonotype was observed a handful of times. V gene TRBV2 combines with J gene TRBJ2-6; 8 bases map to TRBD1. CDR1 and CDR2 (germline): SNHLY, FYNNEI. Unmatched junction bases numbered 7, after V lost 6 bases and J lost 0 bases. The CDR3 extends over 17 amino acids. The CDR3: CASSQTGASSGANVLTF. The CDR3 bases are TGTGCCAGCAGCCAGACAGGGGCTAGCTCTGGGGCCAACGTCCTGACTTTC.

This chain joins TRBV5-5 and TRBJ1-3; 11 nucleotides agree with TRBD1. Germline CDR1 SGHKS, CDR2 YYEKEE (reference sequence). J gave up 0 bases and V 1 base, and 9 bases lay outside the gene matches. The CDR3 is 19 amino acids. DNA of the CDR3: TGTGCCAGCAGCTTGTCTCCGGACAGGGGGCCTAACTCTGGAAACACCATATATTTT. This translates into CASSLSPDRGPNSGNTIYF.

CDR3 DNA: TGTGCCAGCAGCTCCTCGACTAGCGGGGCGACCCAGTACTTC. It encodes CASSSSTSGATQYF. V gene TRBV7-2 combines with J gene TRBJ2-5; 11 bases fit TRBD2. The germline CDR1 and CDR2 sequences are SGHTA and FQGNSA. The junction had 5 bases not matched to a gene; V was cut back by 4 bases and J by 7 bases. The CDR3 extends over 14 amino acids.

This clonotype was seen repeatedly, ten times or more. V and J are TRBV12-3 or TRBV12-4 and TRBJ2-1, with D possibly matching TRBD1 (5 bases). V was clipped by 2 bases and J by 7 bases, with 12 bases between them. The CDR3 runs to 14 residues. CDR3 DNA sequence: TGTGCCAGCAGTTTACCCCAGGGTGCGAATGAGCAGTTCTTC. Its translation: CASSLPQGANEQFF.

The chain recombines TRBV6-2 or TRBV6-3 with TRBJ1-5; D is uncertain. Trimming cost V 7 bases and J 0 bases, with 10 bases left between them. The CDR3 extends over 14 amino acids. Per the germline V gene, CDR1 is MNHEY and CDR2 is SVGEGT. The chain's CDR3 is CASNLRRSNQPQHF. In nucleotides, the CDR3 is TGTGCCAGCAACCTTCGACGTAGCAATCAGCCCCAGCATTTT.

The gene calls are TRBV7-2 and TRBJ2-7, with 8 bases lining up with TRBD1. The CDR3 runs 14 residues. The J segment lost 2 bases and the V segment lost 2 bases, leaving 2 bases of the junction unmatched. Germline V gene data show CDR1 as SGHTA and CDR2 as FQGNSA. Here the CDR3 reads CASSLLGQAYEQYF. Here the CDR3 DNA reads TGTGCCAGCAGCTTACTGGGACAGGCCTACGAGCAGTACTTC.

The chain joins TRBV6-5 to TRBJ2-4, with unresolved D. The CDR3 is made up of 13 amino acids. Germline V CDR1 and CDR2: MNHEY, SVGAGI. The germline V and J ends were trimmed by 4 bases and 8 bases, with 12 bases remaining between them. DNA for the CDR3: TGTGCCAGCAGTTGGACCGGGTCGTACATTCAGTACTTC. Translating it yields CASSWTGSYIQYF.

The chain couples TRBV6-5 to TRBJ2-7; D might be TRBD2 (6 bases). This CDR3 contains 13 residues. The ends were cut back, 2 bases at V and 6 bases at J, with 11 bases in the middle. From germline, CDR1 is MNHEY and CDR2 SVGAGI. Here the CDR3 DNA reads TGTGCCAGCAGTTACGAGGGAGCGGGCGAGCAGTACTTC. Amino acid sequence: CASSYEGAGEQYF.

This clonotype was seen repeatedly, ten times or more. The rearrangement uses TRBV5-1 and TRBJ2-5; either TRBD1 or TRBD2 may fit D (6 bases each). The CDR3 totals 17 residues. Germline V gene data show CDR1 as SGHRS and CDR2 as YFSETQ. V lost 0 bases, J lost 5 bases, and 20 bases lay in between. The CDR3 nucleotides are TGCGCCAGCAGCTTGGGGTCCCCAACGGGGGCTGGGGAGACCCAGTACTTC. It specifies CASSLGSPTGAGETQYF.

The chain uses TRBV28 and TRBJ2-3, with a tentative D call TRBD1 (5 bases). The length of the CDR3 is 14 residues. CDR1 MDHEN and CDR2 SYDVKM come from the germline V gene. V was trimmed by 2 bases and J by 2 bases, leaving 8 bases between them. This CDR3 is CASSLSRVTDTQYF. In nucleotides, the CDR3 is TGTGCCAGCAGTTTAAGCAGGGTCACAGATACGCAGTATTTT. The full variable domain, its missing parts supplied by reference TRBV28 and TRBJ2-3, is DVKVTQSSRYLVKRTGEKVFLECVQDMDHENMFWYRQDPGLGLRLIYFSYDVKMKEKGDIPEGYSVSREKKERFSLILESASTNQTSMYLCASSLSRVTDTQYFGPGTRLTVL.

Ten or more counts support this clonotype. J is TRBJ2-5 and V is TRBV7-2; D gene unclear. From germline, CDR1 is SGHTA and CDR2 FQGNSA. Trimming took off 0 bases at V and 5 bases at J, with 7 bases between the two ends. The CDR3 runs 13 residues. The CDR3 reads CASSLAGMETQYF. The CDR3 nucleotides are TGTGCCAGCAGCTTAGCGGGTATGGAGACCCAGTACTTC.

V gene TRBV5-1 combines with J gene TRBJ2-3; D is unclear. Between the trimmed V and J ends, which lost 2 bases and 4 bases, there was a span of 8 bases. Germline V gives CDR1 SGHRS, CDR2 YFSETQ. This CDR3 spans 13 amino acids. This CDR3 is CASSFWTADTQYF. The DNA of the CDR3 is TGCGCCAGCAGCTTTTGGACGGCAGATACGCAGTATTTT.

This chain uses TRBV6-1 with TRBJ2-3, with D possibly TRBD1 on 6 matching bases. CDR3 length: 14 residues. Germline V gene lookup returns CDR1 MNHNS and CDR2 SASEGT. The V end was cut by 7 bases, the J end by 4 bases, with 15 bases between. CDR3 in amino acids: CASNTGNGADTQYF. CDR3 bases: TGTGCCAGCAATACAGGGAATGGGGCAGATACGCAGTATTTT.

In its sample, this clonotype was seen a few times. This sequence joins TRBV12-3 or TRBV12-4 and TRBJ2-2; the match to TRBD1 covers 8 bases. V dropped 3 bases and J dropped 4; count of bases not matched to a gene: 1. This CDR3 is built from 14 residues. Here the CDR3 DNA reads TGTGCCAGCAGTTTTCAGGGGGCCACCGGGGAGCTGTTTTTT. As protein: CASSFQGATGELFF.

V gene TRBV10-2 combines with J gene TRBJ1-3; 7 positions match TRBD1. Germline V gene data show CDR1 as WSHSY and CDR2 as SAAADI. The V segment lost 7 bases and the J segment 2 bases; nucleotides outside the gene matches: 2. This CDR3 region has 13 residues. CDR3 protein: CASTDRAGNTIYF. CDR3 DNA: TGCGCCAGCACTGACAGGGCTGGAAACACCATATATTTT.

The chain recombines TRBV9 with TRBJ2-1; 11 nucleotides line up with TRBD2. The germline V gene encodes CDR1 SGDLS and CDR2 YYNGEE. V lost 4 bases to trimming and J lost 12 bases; unmatched junction nucleotides: 15. The CDR3 totals 16 residues. CDR3 amino acids: CASSQGVAGGHTGQFF. The CDR3 bases are TGTGCCAGCAGCCAAGGGGTAGCGGGGGGGCACACTGGGCAGTTCTTC.

The chain's CDR3 is CASSSLAGALTDTQYF. CDR3 sequence (DNA): TGTGCCAGCAGCTCGCTAGCGGGGGCCCTCACAGATACGCAGTATTTT. The chain links TRBV7-9 to TRBJ2-3, with 10 bases that match TRBD2. The CDR3 totals 16 residues. CDR1 is SEHNR and CDR2 is FQNEAQ in the germline V gene (reference sequence). Trimming took 4 bases from V and 2 from J; bases not matched to a gene: 6.

The genes are TRBV29-1 and TRBJ2-1; 9 bases line up with TRBD2. The V segment lost 3 bases and the J segment 9 bases; nucleotides outside the gene matches: 9. CDR1 SQVTM and CDR2 ANQGSEA come from the germline V gene. The CDR3 is 14 residues long. The CDR3 protein is CSVEVWTSDREQFF. CDR3 bases: TGCAGCGTTGAGGTCTGGACTAGCGATCGTGAGCAGTTCTTC.

This chain links TRBV20-1 with TRBJ1-1; a weak D match, TRBD1 (6 bases). The CDR3 is 15 residues long. The germline V gene has CDR1 DFQATT and CDR2 SNEGSKA (reference sequence). V was pared by 3 bases and J by 4 bases, with 18 bases between. The CDR3 region has the DNA TGCAGTGCTAGGGGACAAATGGATGGGGGCACTGAAGCTTTCTTT. Its protein is CSARGQMDGGTEAFF.